What follows is one TCR beta chain and its context. Its antigen is undetermined. Sequenced by immunoSEQ multiplex PCR; TCRdb stores in-frame clones only, minus some. The data hold about 680,000 clones, with around 73% observed a single time. CD4+ cells were split into CD45RA+ naive and CD45RA-negative memory subsets. Germline CDR1 is SGHNT and CDR2 is YYREEE (reference sequence). This CDR3 has 14 amino acids. The germline V and J ends were trimmed by 4 bases and 12 bases, with 20 bases remaining between them. The data are from a study of shared clonotypes between healthy human individuals. Study summary: The cohort comprised a couple of women and a few men. Their ages spanned 18 to 49 years. Whole-study findings and limits: About 5% of naive CD4 clonotypes were common to several donors.

Sequenced sample: memory CD4+ T cells sorted from blood. Subset of the sample: CD45RA-negative fraction. This rearrangement joins TRBV5-4 to TRBJ2-1, with a weak D call TRBD1 (6 bases). This clonotype was obtained from a young woman in good health. For the CDR3, the DNA is TGTGCCAGCAGCCACGCGGAACAGGGATTGGTGCAGTTCTTC. This encodes CASSHAEQGLVQFF. Full variable domain (remainder filled in from reference TRBV5-4 and TRBJ2-1): ETGVTQSPTHLIKTRGQQVTLRCSSQSGHNTVSWYQQALGQGPQFIFQYYREEENGRGNFPPRFSGLQFPNYSSELNVNALELDDSALYLCASSHAEQGLVQFFGPGTRLTVL.